This TCR beta chain comes out of a study of long-term antiretroviral therapy in people with HIV. Study at large: The immediate-ART recommendation dates to 2015, and the earliest samples predate it by about a decade. General observations from the study: The study found that diversity rose after ART but stayed below transplant donor controls.

Treatment for all HIV-infected participants took place in the United States. With survey level as its setting, the immunoSEQ assay was v3.0. This table comes from immunoSEQ multiplex PCR, and its TCRdb copy is limited to in-frame clones, with some not included. The table records roughly 28,000 clones, roughly 78% of them present only once. The CDR3 contains 12 residues. CDR1 and CDR2 (germline): SGDLS, YYNGEE. Trimming shortened V by 3 bases and J by 6 bases, and 10 bases separated the two germline ends. Remarks on this clone: Its antigen is still unknown.

The specimen was unsorted PBMCs, collected 1.5 years before starting antiretroviral therapy. The V gene is TRBV9, the J gene TRBJ2-7; D remains ambiguous. The clonotype originates from a man between 18 and 29 years old with HIV. The chain's CDR3 is CASSASLGEQYF. The CDR3 nucleotides are TGTGCCAGCAGCGCCTCCCTCGGCGAGCAGTACTTC.